One and the same sample provided the 25 T cell receptor beta chains below, sequenced in a study of blood T cell repertoires in COVID-19. Assay used: immunoSEQ multiplex PCR; TCRdb lists only in-frame clones, some missing. This sample has 140,000 to 150,000 clones, with around 80% found just once. The sample was PBMCs or T cells enriched from blood (not recorded which). These receptors originate from a woman between 45 and 60 years old who had recovered from COVID-19.

This sequence joins TRBV6-5 and TRBJ2-5; TRBD1 matches 8 bases. The V gene end was trimmed by 6 bases and the J gene end by 2 bases; junction bases not matched to a gene: 8. The germline V gene encodes CDR1 MNHEY and CDR2 SVGAGI. There are 15 residues in the CDR3. This chain's CDR3 is CASSRTGYLQETQYF. CDR3 nucleotides: TGTGCCAGCAGCAGGACAGGGTACCTGCAAGAGACCCAGTACTTC.

The V and J genes are TRBV6-4 and TRBJ1-5, with unresolved D. Germline CDR1 MRHNA, CDR2 SNTAGT. The CDR3 is made up of 14 amino acids. Trimming removed 3 bases from V and 10 bases from J, with 16 bases in between. CDR3 loop: CASSESGGVLPQHF. CDR3 in DNA: TGTGCCAGCAGTGAGAGTGGTGGTGTATTACCCCAGCATTTT.

In this sample, this clone turned up a few times. The rearrangement uses TRBV5-4 and TRBJ1-2; a possible D gene is TRBD1 (6 bases). Germline V CDR1 and CDR2: SGHNT, YYREEE (reference sequence). Deletions cut 6 bases from V and 4 bases from J, with 16 bases between. The CDR3 is made up of 14 amino acids. The CDR3: CASNHRDLGYGYTF. The CDR3 DNA reads as TGTGCCAGCAACCACAGGGATCTTGGCTATGGCTACACCTTC.

The gene calls are TRBV3-1 (or the pseudogene TRBV3-2) and TRBJ2-3; 11 bases align to TRBD2. The CDR3 runs 18 residues. CDR1 LGHDT and CDR2 YNNKEL come from the germline V gene (reference sequence). V gave up 4 bases and J gave up 0 bases; unmatched junction bases: 9. CDR3 bases: TGTGCCAGCAGCCCGACCGTTCTAGCGGGGGGTAGCACAGATACGCAGTATTTT. Encoded protein: CASSPTVLAGGSTDTQYF.

The chain recombines TRBV7-9 with TRBJ1-6; 10 nucleotides align to TRBD1. The CDR3 loop spans 15 amino acids. Germline V lookup: CDR1 SEHNR, CDR2 FQNEAQ (reference sequence). Trimming cost V 4 bases and J 7 bases; bases outside gene matches: 4. CDR3 residues: CASSSWTGGNSPLHF. DNA of the CDR3: TGTGCCAGCAGCTCTTGGACAGGGGGGAATTCACCCCTCCACTTT.

The gene calls are TRBV13 and TRBJ2-7; a possible D gene is TRBD2 (5 bases). This CDR3 has 14 amino acids. From germline, CDR1 is PRHDT and CDR2 FYEKMQ (reference sequence). Deletions cut 5 bases from V and 2 bases from J, with 13 bases between. CDR3 sequence (DNA): TGTGCCAGCAGCCCGAGGGCAGAGCCCTACGAGCAGTACTTC. Its protein product is CASSPRAEPYEQYF. Full variable domain (missing parts from reference TRBV13 and TRBJ2-7): AAGVIQSPRHLIKEKRETATLKCYPIPRHDTVYWYQQGPGQDPQFLISFYEKMQSDKGSIPDRFSAQQFSDYHSELNMSSLELGDSALYFCASSPRAEPYEQYFGPGTRLTVT.

The chain links TRBV27 to TRBJ2-7; TRBD1 matches at 7 bases. Per the germline V gene, CDR1 is MNHEY and CDR2 is SMNVEV (reference sequence). The J segment lost 7 bases and the V segment lost 8 bases, leaving 20 bases of the junction unmatched. CDR3 size: 16 residues. CDR3 nucleotides: TGTGCCAGCGGCCCCCTATGGGGACAGCGGCCATGGGAGCAGTACTTC. Amino acid sequence: CASGPLWGQRPWEQYF.

The rearrangement uses TRBV5-1 and TRBJ2-7; a weak D match, TRBD1 (6 bases). Germline-derived CDR1 and CDR2 are SGHRS and YFSETQ. The CDR3 has 15 residues. With 4 bases removed from V and 1 base from J, the gap between germline ends came to 15 bases. The CDR3 DNA reads as TGCGCCAGCAGCGTCACAGGGTTGAGGTCCTACGAGCAGTACTTC. Translating gives CASSVTGLRSYEQYF.

The rearrangement links TRBV12-3 or TRBV12-4 to TRBJ1-4; D call uncertain. The CDR3 is made up of 12 amino acids. Trimming removed 3 bases from V and 8 bases from J, with 7 bases in between. CDR3 bases: TGTGCCAGCAGTTTTGTCAGGGAAAAACTGTTTTTT. It translates to CASSFVREKLFF.

The chain employs TRBV18 and TRBJ1-1; D unclear. The CDR3 covers 12 residues. CDR1 is KGHSH, CDR2 LQKENI, per germline. The ends were cut back, 4 bases at V and 0 bases at J, with 3 bases in the middle. The CDR3 DNA reads as TGTGCCAGCTCACTAGTGAACACTGAAGCTTTCTTT. Translated, it gives CASSLVNTEAFF.

The chain couples TRBV28 to TRBJ2-7, with a possible D match to TRBD2 (6 bases). V lost 8 bases, J lost 3 bases, and 20 bases lay in between. There are 15 residues in the CDR3. Germline V lookup: CDR1 MDHEN, CDR2 SYDVKM. CDR3 residues: CASAPWRGEIYEQYV. In DNA, the CDR3 is TGTGCCAGCGCCCCATGGAGGGGCGAAATCTACGAGCAGTACGTC.

The chain joins TRBV15 to TRBJ1-2; perhaps TRBD1 as D (6 bases). In germline, CDR1 is LNHNV, CDR2 YYDKDF (reference sequence). The CDR3 runs 14 residues. The V end lost 0 bases, the J end lost 4 bases, and 9 bases lay between the germline ends. CDR3 coding DNA: TGTGCCACCAGCAGAGATCAGGGGCGCTATGGCTACACCTTC. This sequence encodes CATSRDQGRYGYTF.

In nucleotides, the CDR3 is TGTGCCAGCAGCCCGGAGGGGGCTAGGAACACCGGGGAGCTGTTTTTT. Translated: CASSPEGARNTGELFF. This rearrangement joins TRBV5-6 to TRBJ2-2; tentatively, D is TRBD1 (7 bases). This CDR3 is built from 16 residues. V lost 4 bases, J lost 1 base, and 14 bases lay in between. Germline V gives CDR1 SGHDT, CDR2 YYEEEE.

V is TRBV9 and J is TRBJ2-7; 10 nucleotides align to TRBD1. The CDR3 is made up of 16 amino acids. V lost 4 bases to trimming and J lost 7 bases; unmatched junction nucleotides: 14. The V gene's germline CDR1 is SGDLS and CDR2 YYNGEE. As DNA, the CDR3 is TGTGCCAGCAGCCCCGGGTGGGGGACAGGGGCCGGGGAGCAGTACTTC. It yields the protein CASSPGWGTGAGEQYF.

V usage is TRBV5-1 and J usage is TRBJ1-1; D is possibly TRBD1 (6 bases). This CDR3 region has 13 residues. The germline V gene encodes CDR1 SGHRS and CDR2 YFSETQ. V shed 0 bases and J shed 7 bases, with 10 bases lying between them. The CDR3 DNA reads TGCGCCAGCAGCTTGGACAGGGACGGTGAAGCTTTCTTT. It codes for CASSLDRDGEAFF. The variable domain in full, completed from reference TRBV5-1 and TRBJ1-1, reads KAGVTQTPRYLIKTRGQQVTLSCSPISGHRSVSWYQQTPGQGLQFLFEYFSETQRNKGNFPGRFSGRQFSNSRSEMNVSTLELGDSALYLCASSLDRDGEAFFGQGTRLTVV.

The V gene is TRBV27, the J gene TRBJ1-1; D possibly corresponds to TRBD1 (5 bases). V gave up 1 base and J gave up 4 bases, with 7 bases separating them. Germline CDR1 and CDR2: MNHEY and SMNVEV (reference sequence). The CDR3 covers 13 residues. CDR3 DNA: TGTGCCAGCAGTTTATTAGACAGCACTGAAGCTTTCTTT. Translation: CASSLLDSTEAFF.

Concerning this clone itself: This same CDR3 is encoded by further DNA sequences in the sample. The V gene is TRBV19, the J gene TRBJ1-5; 9 nucleotides align to TRBD1. Germline-derived CDR1 and CDR2 are LNHDA and SQIVND (reference sequence). Unmatched junction bases numbered 5, after V lost 4 bases and J lost 4 bases. This CDR3 has 15 amino acids. CDR3 bases: TGTGCCAGTAGTAAGGGGACAGGGAATAATCAGCCCCAGCATTTT. Its translation is CASSKGTGNNQPQHF. Based on the CDR3 plus reference TRBV19 and TRBJ1-5, the full variable domain is DGGITQSPKYLFRKEGQNVTLSCEQNLNHDAMYWYRQDPGQGLRLIYYSQIVNDFQKGDIAEGYSVSREKKESFPLTVTSAQKNPTAFYLCASSKGTGNNQPQHFGDGTRLSIL.

This clone occurred a few times. The chain combines TRBV21-1 with TRBJ2-3; the D call in the table, TRBD2, was not verified against the DNA. TRBV21-1 is deemed a pseudogene. The CDR3 is 17 residues long. The CDR3 coding sequence is TGTGCCAGCAGCAAAGATGTGGGGCGGGGTCGAACAGATACGCAGTATTTT. Translating it yields CASSKDVGRGRTDTQYF.

Comments on this clone: Other DNA sequences in the same sample also yield this CDR3. The rearrangement uses TRBV5-1 and TRBJ1-5; 10 bases are shared with TRBD1. Unmatched junction bases numbered 3, after V lost 2 bases and J lost 7 bases. The CDR3 spans 14 residues. Germline CDR1 and CDR2: SGHRS and YFSETQ. In DNA, the CDR3 is TGCGCCAGCAGCTTAGGACAGGGGGGCCAGCCCCAGCATTTT. Its protein product is CASSLGQGGQPQHF.

This chain uses TRBV2 with TRBJ2-2, with D perhaps TRBD1 (7 bases). The CDR3 contains 15 residues. V lost 5 bases and J lost 4, with 14 bases in between. Germline CDR1 SNHLY, CDR2 FYNNEI. The CDR3 nucleotides are TGTGCCAGCAGTCCAGGGGGACTCAGCACCGGGGAGCTGTTTTTT. This encodes CASSPGGLSTGELFF.

CDR3 sequence: CASRGQGAGNQPQHF. As DNA, the CDR3 is TGTGCCAGCAGGGGACAGGGGGCGGGCAATCAGCCCCAGCATTTT. The gene calls are TRBV6-5 and TRBJ1-5; 12 bases are a match to TRBD1. This CDR3 is built from 15 residues. Trimming took 6 bases from V and 2 from J; bases not matched to a gene: 2. Germline V CDR1 and CDR2: MNHEY, SVGAGI.

The chain couples TRBV6-1 to TRBJ2-3; possible D gene TRBD2, 5 bases. The CDR3 spans 15 residues. V was pared by 2 bases and J by 4 bases, with 13 bases between. CDR1 and CDR2 (germline): MNHNS, SASEGT. The CDR3 reads CASSELAQSADTQYF. The CDR3 DNA reads as TGTGCCAGCAGTGAACTAGCCCAATCGGCAGATACGCAGTATTTT.

The chain joins TRBV27 to TRBJ2-2; TRBD1 is a possible D gene (6 bases). This CDR3 has 14 residues. Trimming cost V 4 bases and J 5 bases, with 11 bases left between them. Germline V gives CDR1 MNHEY, CDR2 SMNVEV (reference sequence). The CDR3 loop reads CASSSRTETGELFF. In DNA form, the CDR3 reads TGTGCCAGCAGTTCCAGGACAGAGACCGGGGAGCTGTTTTTT.

J is TRBJ1-1 and V is TRBV6-5; 9 nucleotides match TRBD1. The V gene's germline CDR1 is MNHEY and CDR2 SVGAGI. The CDR3 runs 15 residues. V lost 0 bases and J lost 7; bases outside the gene matches: 6. The CDR3 reads CASSYSGTGTVEAFF. The CDR3 DNA reads TGTGCCAGCAGTTACTCAGGGACAGGGACGGTTGAAGCTTTCTTT.

The chain joins TRBV6-5 to TRBJ2-7, with D perhaps matching TRBD2 (6 bases). The CDR3 totals 14 residues. Trimming removed 6 bases from V and 2 bases from J, with 14 bases in between. CDR1 is MNHEY and CDR2 is SVGAGI in the germline V gene. CDR3 coding DNA: TGTGCCAGCAGGGAGGGCTCCTCTACCTACGAGCAGTACTTC. Protein: CASREGSSTYEQYF.